This TCR beta chain derives from a study of regulatory T cells in long-lasting Graves disease. This clonotype was picked up many times. Its target is not known. The trim removed 0 bases at V and 2 bases at J, leaving 8 bases unmatched. This CDR3 has 16 amino acids. Germline V gene data show CDR1 as SGHRS and CDR2 as YFSETQ. The TCR beta library used iRepertoire HTBI primers with Arm-PCR amplification of CDR3. MiXCR, run by TCRdb on the multiplex PCR reads, gives a single entry per CDR3 protein. The sample lists hundreds of thousands of distinct CDR3 sequences, around 15% seen once, with more than 15% in the top ten. Time point defined: newly diagnosed GD, antithyroid drugs for less than 3 months. Generation of the TCR library employed RNA extracted from PBMCs. Findings of the study overall: Preferential use of TRBV28, TRBJ1-2 and TRBJ2-5 was seen in persistent disease.

These data were also reused for a study on T cells in Graves' hyperthyroidism and ophthalmopathy. That paper adds: Hyperthyroidism had been newly diagnosed in patients aged 18 to 65, and its duration was under 2 months. Ophthalmopathy and stable hyperthyroidism were told apart by a 13 V-J model.

The sequencing used peripheral blood mononuclear cells (PBMCs), collected at new diagnosis, from a patient treated with antithyroid drugs. V gene TRBV5-1 combines with J gene TRBJ2-7; 7 nucleotides align to TRBD2. This clonotype was obtained from a woman aged 25 to 45 with Graves disease. The CDR3 nucleotides are TGCGCCAGCAGCTTGGCCAGCAGCGGGAAGACCTACGAGCAGTACTTC. It is translated as CASSLASSGKTYEQYF.